The clone carrying this T cell receptor beta chain was detected ten times or more. This specimen comes from a study of T cells in Graves' hyperthyroidism and ophthalmopathy. Template material for amplifying TCR beta CDR3 regions consisted of RNA transcripts. The primer set for the first-round RT-PCR of the TCR CDR3 was HTBI. TCRdb used MiXCR to reprocess the multiplex PCR reads, holding one entry per CDR3 protein. The data show 600,000 to 700,000 distinct CDR3 sequences, approximately 15% seen once. V was shortened by 10 bases and J by 2 bases, with 14 bases between the two germline ends. CDR3 length equals 13 residues. CDR1 is LNHDA and CDR2 is SQIVND in the germline V gene (reference sequence).

The sequencing input was blood. This receptor was identified in a middle-aged woman with Graves' ophthalmopathy. The rearrangement uses TRBV19 and TRBJ1-1; no firm D call. For the CDR3, the DNA is TGTGCCACCGGTGGAAGGAGAAACACTGAAGCTTTCTTT. Translation: CATGGRRNTEAFF.